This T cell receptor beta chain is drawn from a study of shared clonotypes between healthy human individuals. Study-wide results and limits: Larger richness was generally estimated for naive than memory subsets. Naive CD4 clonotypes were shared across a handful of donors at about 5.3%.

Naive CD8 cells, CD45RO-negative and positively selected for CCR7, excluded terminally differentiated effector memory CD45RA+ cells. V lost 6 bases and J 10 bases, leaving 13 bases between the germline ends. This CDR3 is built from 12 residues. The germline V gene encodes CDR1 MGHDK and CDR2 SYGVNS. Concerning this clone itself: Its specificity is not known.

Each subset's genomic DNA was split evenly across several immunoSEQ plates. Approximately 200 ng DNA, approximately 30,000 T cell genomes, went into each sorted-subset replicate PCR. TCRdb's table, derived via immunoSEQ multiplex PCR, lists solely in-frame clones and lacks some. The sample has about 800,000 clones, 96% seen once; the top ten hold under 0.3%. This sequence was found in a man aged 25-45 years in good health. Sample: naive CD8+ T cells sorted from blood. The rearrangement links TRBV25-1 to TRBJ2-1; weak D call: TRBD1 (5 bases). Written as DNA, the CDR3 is TGTGCCAGCAGGGGGCAGGGTGTCGAGCAGTTCTTC. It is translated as CASRGQGVEQFF.